This is a list of T cell receptor beta chains from one sample in a study of radiation and T cells in renal cell carcinoma. The assay was immunoSEQ multiplex PCR, and TCRdb's table has in-frame clones only and misses some. The table shows 7,200 or so clones, with less than 65% occurring only once. The material was tumor tissue, obtained from a patient whose treatment was nephrectomy without radiotherapy. These receptors were taken from a woman in her 70s with renal cell carcinoma. The CDR3 runs from the conserved cysteine through the conserved F or W. Expanded clones are given a class, and other clones once, few, many or no size at all.

v_call | clone_size | cdr3_aa
TRBV6-1 | NA | CASSEGAGLTGELFF
TRBV19 | NA | CASTPGWSFSYEQYF
TRBV4-1 | NA | CASSQSPNTLAGELFF
TRBV4-1 | NA | CASSPYRDLTKNIQYF
TRBV6-1 | NA | CASSGTGQGVQKLFF
TRBV5-1 | NA | CASSLEFGTGELFF
TRBV11-3 | few | CASSLQGNTGELFF
TRBV5-1 | NA | CASSWGPLTGVNGYTF
TRBV5-6 | NA | CASSPGSAGGYTF
TRBV19 | once | CASSEGFALPQHF
TRBV4-2 | few | CASSQGLPDSNEQFF
TRBV6-1 | NA | CATPVVEGSSPLHF
TRBV5-5 | NA | CASSLAGGANYEQYF
TRBV10-3 | few | CASEDKGVSYEQYF
TRBV28 | NA | CASSFSGTGIMETQYF
TRBV12-5 | NA | CASGLERGSYTF
TRBV10-3 | NA | CAISVGPSNTEAFF
TRBV7-7 | few | CASNLWGVEQYF
TRBV19 | NA | CAISPGPGSNQPQHF
TRBV7-6 | NA | CASSPVAQGGFSGNTIYF
TRBV5-1 | NA | CASRPSSSSYNEQFF
TRBV6-1 | NA | CASSGTGTYGTQYF
TRBV2 | NA | CASRRDGLDEQYF
TRBV10-2 | NA | CASSGEGWGEKLFF
TRBV2 | few | CASSMDAGNTIYF
TRBV7-2 | NA | CASSLGSAGGSETQYF
TRBV5-4 | NA | CASSSQGRGGELFF
TRBV5-8 | NA | CASSLEQGAGEQYF
TRBV6-5 | NA | CASSYEGRGGYTF
TRBV18 | NA | CASSPRLDTGANEKLFF
TRBV7-2 | NA | CASSQLGAANYGYTF
TRBV30 | NA | CAWSEGTGRSPLHF
TRBV7-3 | NA | CASSLEVNTEAFF
TRBV4-3 | NA | CASSQVVDSPLHF
TRBV5-4 | NA | CASSLRWGAKFLHIQPQHF
TRBV30 | NA | CAWSVAGWAGELFF
TRBV7-6 | NA | CASSLAYKGRENEQFF
TRBV7-2 | NA | CASSRTGTGTEAFF
TRBV18 | once | CASSSRGVSSYNEQFF
TRBV29-1 | once | CSVANTGTGGYTF
TRBV29-1 | few | CSAPTSGGAYEQFF
TRBV5-1 | NA | CASSSGGYNEQFF